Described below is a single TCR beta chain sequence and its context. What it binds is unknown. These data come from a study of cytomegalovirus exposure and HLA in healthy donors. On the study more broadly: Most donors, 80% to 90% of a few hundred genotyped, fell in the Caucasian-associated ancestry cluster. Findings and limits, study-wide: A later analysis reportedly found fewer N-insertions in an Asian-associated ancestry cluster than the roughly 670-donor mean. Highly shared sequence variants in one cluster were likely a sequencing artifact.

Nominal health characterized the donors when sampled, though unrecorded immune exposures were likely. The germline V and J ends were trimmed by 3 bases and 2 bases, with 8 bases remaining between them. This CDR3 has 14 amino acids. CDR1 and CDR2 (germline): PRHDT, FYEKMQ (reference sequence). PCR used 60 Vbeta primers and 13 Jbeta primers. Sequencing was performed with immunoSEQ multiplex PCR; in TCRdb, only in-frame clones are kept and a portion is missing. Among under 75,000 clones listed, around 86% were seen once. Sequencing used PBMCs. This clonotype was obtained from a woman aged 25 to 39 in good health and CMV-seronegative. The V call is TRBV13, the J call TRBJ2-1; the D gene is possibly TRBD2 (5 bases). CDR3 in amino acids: CASSLRAPYNEQFF. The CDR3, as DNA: TGTGCCAGCAGCTTGCGGGCCCCCTACAATGAGCAGTTCTTC.